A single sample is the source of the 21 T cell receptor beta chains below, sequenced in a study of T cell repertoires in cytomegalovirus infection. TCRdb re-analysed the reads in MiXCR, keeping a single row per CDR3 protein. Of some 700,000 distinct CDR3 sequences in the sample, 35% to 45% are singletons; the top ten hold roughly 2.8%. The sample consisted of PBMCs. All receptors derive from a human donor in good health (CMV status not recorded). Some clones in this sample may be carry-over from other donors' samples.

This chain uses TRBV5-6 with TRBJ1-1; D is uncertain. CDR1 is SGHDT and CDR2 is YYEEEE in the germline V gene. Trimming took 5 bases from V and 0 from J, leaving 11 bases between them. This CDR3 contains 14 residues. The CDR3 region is CASSSGYMNTEAFF. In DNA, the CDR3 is TGTGCCAGCAGTTCTGGATACATGAACACTGAAGCTTTCTTT.

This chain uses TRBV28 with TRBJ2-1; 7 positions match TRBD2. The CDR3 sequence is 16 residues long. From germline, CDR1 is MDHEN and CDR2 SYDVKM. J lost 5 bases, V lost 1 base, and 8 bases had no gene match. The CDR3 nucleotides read TGTGCCAGCAGTTTATCTGGCGGGAGCGTCAACAATGAGCAGTTCTTC. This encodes CASSLSGGSVNNEQFF. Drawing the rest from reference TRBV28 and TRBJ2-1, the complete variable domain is DVKVTQSSRYLVKRTGEKVFLECVQDMDHENMFWYRQDPGLGLRLIYFSYDVKMKEKGDIPEGYSVSREKKERFSLILESASTNQTSMYLCASSLSGGSVNNEQFFGPGTRLTVL.

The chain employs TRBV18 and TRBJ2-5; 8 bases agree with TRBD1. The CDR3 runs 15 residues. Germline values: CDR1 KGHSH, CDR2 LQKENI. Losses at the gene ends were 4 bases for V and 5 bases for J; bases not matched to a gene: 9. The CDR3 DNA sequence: TGTGCCAGCTCACAAACCCGGACAGGGACGGAGACCCAGTACTTC. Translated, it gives CASSQTRTGTETQYF.

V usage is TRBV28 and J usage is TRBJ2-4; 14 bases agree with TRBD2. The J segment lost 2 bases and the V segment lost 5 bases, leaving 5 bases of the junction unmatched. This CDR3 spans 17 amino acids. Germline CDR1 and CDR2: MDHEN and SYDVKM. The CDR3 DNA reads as TGTGCCAGCAGTCCGGGACTAGCGGGAGCGTCCAAAAACATTCAGTACTTC. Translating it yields CASSPGLAGASKNIQYF.

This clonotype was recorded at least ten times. The CDR3 sequence: CASSLGTSGLNIQYF. Written as DNA, the CDR3 is TGTGCCAGCAGCCTCGGGACTAGCGGCTTGAACATTCAGTACTTC. The chain combines TRBV7-8 with TRBJ2-4; 11 bases fit TRBD2. CDR1 SGHVS and CDR2 FQNEAQ come from the germline V gene. The CDR3 is 15 residues long. Trimming took 5 bases from V and 7 from J; bases not matched to a gene: 7.

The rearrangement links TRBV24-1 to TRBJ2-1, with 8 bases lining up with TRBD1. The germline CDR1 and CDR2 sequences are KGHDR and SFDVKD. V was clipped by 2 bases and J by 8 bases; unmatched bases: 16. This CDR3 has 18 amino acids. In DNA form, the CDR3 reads TGTGCCACCAGTGATTGGTCGACCGGGACAGGCCCACGGGATGAGCAGTTCTTC. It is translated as CATSDWSTGTGPRDEQFF.

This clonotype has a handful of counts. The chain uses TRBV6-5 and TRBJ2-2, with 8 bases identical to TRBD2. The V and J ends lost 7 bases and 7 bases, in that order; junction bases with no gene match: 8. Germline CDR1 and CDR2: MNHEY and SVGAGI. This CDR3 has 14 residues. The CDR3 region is CASTSGGFSGELFF. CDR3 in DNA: TGTGCCAGCACCAGCGGGGGTTTTAGCGGGGAGCTGTTTTTT.

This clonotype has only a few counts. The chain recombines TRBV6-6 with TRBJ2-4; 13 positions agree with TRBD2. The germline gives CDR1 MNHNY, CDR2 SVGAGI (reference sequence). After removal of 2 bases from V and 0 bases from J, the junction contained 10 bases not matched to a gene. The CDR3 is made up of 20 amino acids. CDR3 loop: CASSYPPGLAGSLAKNIQYF. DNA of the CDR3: TGTGCCAGCAGTTACCCTCCGGGACTAGCGGGGTCACTAGCCAAAAACATTCAGTACTTC.

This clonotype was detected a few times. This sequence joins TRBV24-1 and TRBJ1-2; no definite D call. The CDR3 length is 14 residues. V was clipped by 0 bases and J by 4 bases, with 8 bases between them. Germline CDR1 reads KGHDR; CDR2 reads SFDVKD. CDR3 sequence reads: CATSDLQQSYGYTF. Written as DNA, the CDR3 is TGTGCCACCAGTGATTTGCAGCAGTCCTATGGCTACACCTTC.

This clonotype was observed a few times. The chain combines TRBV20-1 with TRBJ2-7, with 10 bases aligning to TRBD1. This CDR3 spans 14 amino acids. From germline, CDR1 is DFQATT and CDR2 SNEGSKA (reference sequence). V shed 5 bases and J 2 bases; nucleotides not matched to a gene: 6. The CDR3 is CSASPGTGAYEQYF. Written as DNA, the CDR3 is TGCAGTGCTTCTCCCGGGACAGGGGCCTACGAGCAGTACTTC.

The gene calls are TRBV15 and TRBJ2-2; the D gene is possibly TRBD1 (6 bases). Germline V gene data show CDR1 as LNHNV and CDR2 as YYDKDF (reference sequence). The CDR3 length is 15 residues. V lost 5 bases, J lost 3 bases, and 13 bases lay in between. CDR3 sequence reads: CATSPARGYTGELFF. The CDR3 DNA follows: TGTGCCACCAGCCCGGCCAGGGGATACACCGGGGAGCTGTTTTTT. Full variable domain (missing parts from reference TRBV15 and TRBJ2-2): DAMVIQNPRYQVTQFGKPVTLSCSQTLNHNVMYWYQQKSSQAPKLLFHYYDKDFNNEADTPDNFQSRRPNTSFCFLDIRSPGLGDTAMYLCATSPARGYTGELFFGEGSRLTVL.

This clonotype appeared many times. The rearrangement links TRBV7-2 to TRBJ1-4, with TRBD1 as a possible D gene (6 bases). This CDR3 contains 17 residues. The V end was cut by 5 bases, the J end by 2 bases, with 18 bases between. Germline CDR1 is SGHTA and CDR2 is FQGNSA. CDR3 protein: CASSQGRGARTNEKLFF. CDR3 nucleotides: TGTGCCAGCAGCCAAGGGCGGGGGGCGAGGACTAATGAAAAACTGTTTTTT.

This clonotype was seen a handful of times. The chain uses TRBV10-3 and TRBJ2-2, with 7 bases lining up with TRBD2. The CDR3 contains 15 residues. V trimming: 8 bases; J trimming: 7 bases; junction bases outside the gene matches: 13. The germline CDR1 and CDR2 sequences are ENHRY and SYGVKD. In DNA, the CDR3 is TGTGCCATCCGACCTCCTAGCGGTCCAGTCGGGGAGCTGTTTTTT. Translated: CAIRPPSGPVGELFF.

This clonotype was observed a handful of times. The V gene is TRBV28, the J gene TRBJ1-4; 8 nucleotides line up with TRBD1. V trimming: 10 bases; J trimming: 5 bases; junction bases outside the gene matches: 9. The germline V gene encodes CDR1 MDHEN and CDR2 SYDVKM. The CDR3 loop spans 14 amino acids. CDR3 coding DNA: TGTGCCACCACCCAGGGACAGGCAAATGAAAAACTGTTTTTT. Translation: CATTQGQANEKLFF. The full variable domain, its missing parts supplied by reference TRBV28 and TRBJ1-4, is DVKVTQSSRYLVKRTGEKVFLECVQDMDHENMFWYRQDPGLGLRLIYFSYDVKMKEKGDIPEGYSVSREKKERFSLILESASTNQTSMYLCATTQGQANEKLFFGSGTQLSVL.

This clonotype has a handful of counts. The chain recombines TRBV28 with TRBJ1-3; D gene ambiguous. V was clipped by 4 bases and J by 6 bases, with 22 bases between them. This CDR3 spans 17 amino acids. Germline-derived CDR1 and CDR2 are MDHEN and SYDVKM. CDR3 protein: CASSSLLRGSRENTIYF. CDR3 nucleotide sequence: TGTGCCAGCAGTTCACTCCTCCGGGGAAGCCGCGAAAACACCATATATTTT.

The CDR3 region is CAISETGPTGPNEKLFF. The CDR3 DNA reads as TGTGCCATCAGTGAGACAGGGCCGACAGGGCCTAATGAAAAACTGTTTTTT. The J gene is TRBJ1-4, the V gene TRBV10-3, with 7 positions matching TRBD1. J lost 3 bases, V lost 2 bases, and 9 bases had no gene match. The CDR3 length is 17 residues. Looked up from germline, CDR1 is ENHRY and CDR2 is SYGVKD.

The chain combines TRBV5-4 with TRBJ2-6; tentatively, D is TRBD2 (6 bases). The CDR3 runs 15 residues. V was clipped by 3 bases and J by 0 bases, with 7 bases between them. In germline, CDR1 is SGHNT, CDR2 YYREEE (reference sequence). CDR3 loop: CASSSGLSGANVLTF. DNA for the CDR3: TGTGCCAGCAGCTCGGGACTCTCTGGGGCCAACGTCCTGACTTTC. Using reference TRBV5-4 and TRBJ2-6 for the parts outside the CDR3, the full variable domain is ETGVTQSPTHLIKTRGQQVTLRCSSQSGHNTVSWYQQALGQGPQFIFQYYREEENGRGNFPPRFSGLQFPNYSSELNVNALELDDSALYLCASSSGLSGANVLTFGAGSRLTVL.

CDR3 coding DNA: TGTGCCAGCAGCTCTCTGGAGACATTTAGCACAGATACGCAGTATTTT. Translation: CASSSLETFSTDTQYF. V is TRBV7-6 and J is TRBJ2-3; D is uncertain. Trimming took 4 bases from V and 0 from J, leaving 14 bases between them. Germline V gives CDR1 SGHVS, CDR2 FNYEAQ. This CDR3 has 16 amino acids.

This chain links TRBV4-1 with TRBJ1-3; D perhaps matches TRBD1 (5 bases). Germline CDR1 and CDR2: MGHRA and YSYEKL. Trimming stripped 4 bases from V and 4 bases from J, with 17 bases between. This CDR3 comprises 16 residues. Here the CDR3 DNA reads TGCGCCAGCAGCCTTGGGGGACCTACATCCGGAAACACCATATATTTT. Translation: CASSLGGPTSGNTIYF.

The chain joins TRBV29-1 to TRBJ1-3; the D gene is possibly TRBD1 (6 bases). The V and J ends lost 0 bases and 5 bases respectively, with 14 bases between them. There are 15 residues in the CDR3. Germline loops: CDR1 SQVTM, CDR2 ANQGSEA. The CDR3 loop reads CSVEDPPGDRNTIYF. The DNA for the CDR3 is TGCAGCGTTGAAGATCCGCCAGGGGACAGAAACACCATATATTTT.

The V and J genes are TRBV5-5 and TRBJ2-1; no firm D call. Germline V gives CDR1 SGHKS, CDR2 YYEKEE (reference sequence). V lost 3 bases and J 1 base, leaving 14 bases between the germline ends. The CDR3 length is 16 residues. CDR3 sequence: CASSSYTHPSYNEQFF. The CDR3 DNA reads TGTGCCAGCAGCTCTTACACCCACCCATCCTACAATGAGCAGTTCTTC.